The 8 T cell receptor beta chains reported below all come from one sample, sequenced in a study of T cells in Graves' hyperthyroidism and ophthalmopathy. Researchers took RNA transcripts and amplified the TCR beta CDR3 regions from them. TCR CDR3 underwent first-round RT-PCR with the HTBI primer set. TCRdb reprocessed the multiplex PCR reads via MiXCR and lists one record per CDR3 protein. Among roughly 350,000 distinct CDR3 sequences listed, 11% to 15% were seen once. Sequencing input: blood. These receptors originate from a woman aged 25-40 years with Graves' hyperthyroidism.

This clonotype showed up many times. In DNA, the CDR3 is TGCAGCGTTGATGACCTAGCGTACTCCTACAATGAGCAGTTCTTC. Protein product: CSVDDLAYSYNEQFF. The chain combines TRBV29-1 with TRBJ2-1; D may be TRBD2 (6 bases). Trimming removed 3 bases at V and 0 bases at J, with 12 bases between. The CDR3 has 15 residues. The V gene's germline CDR1 is SQVTM and CDR2 ANQGSEA.

This clonotype has ten or more counts. The chain couples TRBV7-2 to TRBJ2-3; 7 bases are shared with TRBD2. Germline assignment: CDR1 SGHTA and CDR2 FQGNSA. Trimming took 3 bases from V and 3 from J; bases not matched to a gene: 6. The CDR3 is 15 residues long. CDR3 sequence reads: CASSFGGSMTDTQYF. DNA for the CDR3: TGTGCCAGCAGCTTTGGCGGGAGTATGACAGATACGCAGTATTTT.

The chain combines TRBV9 with TRBJ2-1; 8 nucleotides agree with TRBD2. J was trimmed by 5 bases and V by 0 bases; bases with no gene match: 4. CDR3 length: 15 amino acids. Germline V gene data show CDR1 as SGDLS and CDR2 as YYNGEE. The CDR3 nucleotides read TGTGCCAGCAGCGTAGCCAGCGGGAGTAACAATGAGCAGTTCTTC. Residues: CASSVASGSNNEQFF. Full variable domain (missing parts from reference TRBV9 and TRBJ2-1): DSGVTQTPKHLITATGQRVTLRCSPRSGDLSVYWYQQSLDQGLQFLIQYYNGEERAKGNILERFSAQQFPDLHSELNLSSLELGDSALYFCASSVASGSNNEQFFGPGTRLTVL.

This clonotype appeared a few times. V gene TRBV9 combines with J gene TRBJ2-1; 7 positions agree with TRBD1. This CDR3 comprises 16 residues. The junction had 9 bases not matched to a gene; V was cut back by 3 bases and J by 3 bases. The germline gives CDR1 SGDLS, CDR2 YYNGEE. CDR3 sequence reads: CASSAPRQGIYNEQFF. CDR3 coding DNA: TGTGCCAGCAGCGCTCCGCGACAGGGAATCTACAATGAGCAGTTCTTC.

This clonotype has a handful of counts. V usage is TRBV7-6 and J usage is TRBJ2-7, with 8 bases aligning to TRBD2. The ends lost 5 bases at V and 6 bases at J; junction bases unmatched: 9. Germline CDR1 SGHVS, CDR2 FNYEAQ. The CDR3 totals 14 residues. CDR3 region: CASSPWTAGGEQYF. The CDR3 DNA reads as TGTGCCAGCAGCCCCTGGACGGCGGGGGGCGAGCAGTACTTC.

This clonotype was found many times. V is TRBV2 and J is TRBJ2-3; 7 bases map to TRBD2. CDR3 length: 11 amino acids. Trimming removed 11 bases from V and 3 bases from J; junction bases left unmatched: 2. Germline V gene lookup returns CDR1 SNHLY and CDR2 FYNNEI. CDR3: CAGGSTDTQYF. The CDR3 DNA is TGTGCCGGCGGGAGTACAGATACGCAGTATTTT.

The chain uses TRBV18 and TRBJ2-5; D unresolved. V was cut by 0 bases and J by 3 bases, with 8 bases left in between. This CDR3 comprises 14 residues. The germline CDR1 and CDR2 sequences are KGHSH and LQKENI. The CDR3 nucleotides read TGTGCCAGCTCACCACCCTGGAGCGAAGAGACCCAGTACTTC. It translates to CASSPPWSEETQYF.

The V gene is TRBV7-9, the J gene TRBJ1-2; the D is unclear. Germline loops: CDR1 SEHNR, CDR2 FQNEAQ (reference sequence). V lost 5 bases, J lost 8 bases, and 9 bases lay in between. CDR3 length equals 11 residues. CDR3 protein: CASSLLAGYTF. DNA of the CDR3: TGTGCCAGCAGCCTACTAGCGGGCTACACCTTC.